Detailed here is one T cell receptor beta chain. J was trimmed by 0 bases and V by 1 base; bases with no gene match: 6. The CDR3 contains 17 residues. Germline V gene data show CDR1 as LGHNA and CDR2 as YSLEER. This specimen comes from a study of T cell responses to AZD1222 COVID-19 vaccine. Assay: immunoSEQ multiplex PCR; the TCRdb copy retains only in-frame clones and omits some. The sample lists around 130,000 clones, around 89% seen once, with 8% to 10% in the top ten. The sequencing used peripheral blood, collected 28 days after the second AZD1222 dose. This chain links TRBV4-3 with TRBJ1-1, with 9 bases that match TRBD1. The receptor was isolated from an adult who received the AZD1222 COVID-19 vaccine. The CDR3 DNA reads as TGCGCCAGCAGCCAAGGGACAGGGGCCCCCCTGAACACTGAAGCTTTCTTT. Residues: CASSQGTGAPLNTEAFF.